The text below deals with one TCR beta chain. Libraries were prepared by immunoSEQ multiplex PCR; TCRdb keeps only in-frame clonotypes and omits some of them. In the table there are approximately 410,000 clones, approximately 90% of which are singletons. This sample stems from a study of Ad26.COV2.S vaccination and SARS-CoV-2 variants. The germline V gene encodes CDR1 SGHTA and CDR2 FQGNSA. There are 15 residues in the CDR3. V gave up 3 bases and J gave up 7 bases; unmatched junction bases: 11. Treatment reported: approximately 18 received Ad26.COV2.S at low or high dose, single or two shots; about 5 received placebo; per-sample allocation not given. Material that was analyzed had been drawn on day 63 after the first vaccine or placebo injection.

This clonotype was obtained from a person between 18 and 59 years old who received the Ad26.COV2.S COVID-19 vaccine or a placebo. V and J are TRBV7-2 and TRBJ2-5, with 7 bases aligning to TRBD2. Sequenced here: peripheral blood, sampled in a trial of Ad26.COV2.S vaccine versus placebo. The CDR3 loop reads CASSFTFGREGTQYF. CDR3 coding DNA: TGTGCCAGCAGCTTCACCTTCGGCAGGGAGGGGACCCAGTACTTC.